This is a list of T cell receptor beta chains from one sample in a study of CD8+CD57+ T cells in acquired aplastic anemia. TCRdb re-analysed the reads in MiXCR, keeping a single row per CDR3 protein. The data contain over 150,000 distinct CDR3 sequences, 63% of them singletons. Sequences were obtained from sorted CD4+, CD8+, or CD8+CD57+ T cells (not recorded which) from PBMCs. Receptor source: a human donor with aplastic anemia. Each CDR3 is given with its conserved first and last residue. A D gene is named only where the DNA matches it firmly. Not all rows give a size; the values are once, few, many and, for expanded clones, a class.

TRBJ2-1,TRBV5-6,.,.,TGTGCCAGCAGCTCATCCGGGTCGGCCCTGAATGAGCAGTTCTTC,CASSSSGSALNEQFF
TRBJ2-2,TRBV11-3,.,.,TGTGCCAGCAGCTTGGGGACGGGGAACACCGGGGAGCTGTTTTTT,CASSLGTGNTGELFF
TRBJ1-1,TRBV28,TRBD1,few,TGTGCCAGTGAGGGGGCCTTAATGAACACTGAAGCTTTCTTT,CASEGALMNTEAFF
TRBJ1-3,TRBV27,.,few,TGTGCCAGCAGTTTCGGCAGGGGAAACACCATATATTTT,CASSFGRGNTIYF
TRBJ2-2,TRBV11-3,.,.,TGTGCCAGCAGCTTAGGTGGAATTGGCGCCGGGGAGCTGTTTTTT,CASSLGGIGAGELFF
TRBJ2-7,TRBV25-1,TRBD2,.,TGTGCCAGCAGTGATCTGAGCGGGGACGAGCAGTACTTC,CASSDLSGDEQYF
TRBJ2-1,TRBV20-1,TRBD2,few,TGCAGTGCTAGAGACCCCAAAAGACTAGCGCGGAATGAGCAGTTCTTC,CSARDPKRLARNEQFF
TRBJ1-1,TRBV6-5,.,few,TGTGCCGCCCAGGGCAGGGGAACCACTGAAGCTTTCTTT,CAAQGRGTTEAFF
TRBJ2-7,TRBV9,.,.,TGTGCCAGCAGCGTGGGCAGGGGGGCCTACGAGCAGTACTTC,CASSVGRGAYEQYF
TRBJ2-7,TRBV3-1,.,many,TGTGCCAGCAGCCACGTATTCGACGAGCAGTACTTC,CASSHVFDEQYF
TRBJ2-5,TRBV20-1,.,.,TGCAGTGCCCCCCCCATTGGACCTATCCAAGAGACCCAGTACTTC,CSAPPIGPIQETQYF
TRBJ1-2,TRBV9,TRBD1,many,TGTGCCAGCAGCGTAGAGGACAGGGGCTATGGCTACACCTTC,CASSVEDRGYGYTF
TRBJ2-1,TRBV7-2,.,.,TGTGCCAGCAGCTTAGGCTCCCCAAGGTCCGGGAGTGAGCAGTTCTTC,CASSLGSPRSGSEQFF
TRBJ1-1,TRBV19,.,.,TGTGCCAGTAGTTCCAGTCTTTGGTTGGTCGCCCTTCGAGCTTTCTTT,CASSSSLWLVALRAFF
TRBJ2-7,TRBV7-9,TRBD2,.,TGTGCCAGCAGCCGGACTAGCGAGACCTACGAGCAGTACTTC,CASSRTSETYEQYF
TRBJ2-3,TRBV2,TRBD1,.,TGTGCCAGCAGTCCCACAGGGGGCTCGCAGTATTTT,CASSPTGGSQYF
TRBJ1-6,TRBV15,.,.,TGTGCCACCAGCAGAACGGGACTGAGGGATTCACCCCTCCACTTT,CATSRTGLRDSPLHF
TRBJ2-2,TRBV20-1,.,.,TGCAGTGCTAGAGACCGGCGAAGAGTCACTGAGCAGTTTTTT,CSARDRRRVTEQFF
TRBJ2-3,TRBV6-5,TRBD1,.,TGTGCCAGCAGTCCGGTACCGGGACAGCGCACAGATACGCAGTATTTT,CASSPVPGQRTDTQYF
TRBJ2-7,TRBV29-1,.,.,TGCAGCGGGCGGAGCTCCTACGAGCAGTACTTC,CSGRSSYEQYF
TRBJ1-2,TRBV24-1,TRBD1,once,TGTGCCACCAAGCAGGGGGGCGACACCTTC,CATKQGGDTF
TRBJ2-7,TRBV9,.,.,TGTGCCAGCAGCCGAAGACCTCAGGCCTACGAGCAGTACTTC,CASSRRPQAYEQYF
TRBJ2-2,TRBV24-1,.,.,TGTGCCACCAGTTCACTCGGGGAGCTGTTTTTT,CATSSLGELFF